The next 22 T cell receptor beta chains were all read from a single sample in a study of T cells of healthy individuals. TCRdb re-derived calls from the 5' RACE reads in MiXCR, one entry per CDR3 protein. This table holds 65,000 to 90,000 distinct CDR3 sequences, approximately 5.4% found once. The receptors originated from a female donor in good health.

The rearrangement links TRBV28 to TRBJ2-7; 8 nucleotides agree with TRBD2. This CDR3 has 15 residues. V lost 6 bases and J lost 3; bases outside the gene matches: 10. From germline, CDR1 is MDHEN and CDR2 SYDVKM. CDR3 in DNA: TGTGCCAGCAGCCCGATGGTAGCGGGGCACTACGAGCAGTACTTC. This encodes CASSPMVAGHYEQYF. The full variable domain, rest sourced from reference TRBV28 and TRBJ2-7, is DVKVTQSSRYLVKRTGEKVFLECVQDMDHENMFWYRQDPGLGLRLIYFSYDVKMKEKGDIPEGYSVSREKKERFSLILESASTNQTSMYLCASSPMVAGHYEQYFGPGTRLTVT.

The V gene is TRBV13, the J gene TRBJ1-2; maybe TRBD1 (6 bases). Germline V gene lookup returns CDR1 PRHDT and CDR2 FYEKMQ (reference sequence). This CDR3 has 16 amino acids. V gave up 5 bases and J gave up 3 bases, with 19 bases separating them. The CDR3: CASSPNRGAQDYGYTF. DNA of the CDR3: TGTGCCAGCAGCCCCAATCGGGGGGCGCAGGACTATGGCTACACCTTC.

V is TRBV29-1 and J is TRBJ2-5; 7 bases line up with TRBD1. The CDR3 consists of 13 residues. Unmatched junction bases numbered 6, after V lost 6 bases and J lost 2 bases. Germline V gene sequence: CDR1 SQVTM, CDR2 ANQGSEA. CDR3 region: CSVGQLTQETQYF. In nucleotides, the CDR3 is TGCAGCGTGGGACAGCTTACACAAGAGACCCAGTACTTC.

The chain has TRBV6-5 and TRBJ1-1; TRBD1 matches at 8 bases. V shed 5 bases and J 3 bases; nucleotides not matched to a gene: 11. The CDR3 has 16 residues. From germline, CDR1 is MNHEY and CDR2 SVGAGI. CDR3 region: CASSTTGGWSDTEAFF. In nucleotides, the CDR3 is TGTGCCAGCAGTACCACAGGGGGTTGGTCCGACACTGAAGCTTTCTTT.

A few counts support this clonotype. The DNA for the CDR3 is TGTGCCAGCAGCCAAGATAGGAACCCCAACAATGAGCAGTTCTTC. As protein: CASSQDRNPNNEQFF. The chain combines TRBV3-1 with TRBJ2-1; D is uncertain. CDR1 is LGHDT, CDR2 YNNKEL, per germline (reference sequence). V was trimmed by 0 bases and J by 5 bases, leaving 11 bases between them. The length of the CDR3 is 15 residues.

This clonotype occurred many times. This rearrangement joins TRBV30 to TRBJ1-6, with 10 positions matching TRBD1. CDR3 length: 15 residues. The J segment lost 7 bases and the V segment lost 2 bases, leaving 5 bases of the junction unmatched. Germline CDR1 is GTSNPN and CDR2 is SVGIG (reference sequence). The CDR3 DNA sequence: TGTGCCTGGAGTTCTCCGGGACAGGGGAATTCACCCCTCCACTTT. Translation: CAWSSPGQGNSPLHF.

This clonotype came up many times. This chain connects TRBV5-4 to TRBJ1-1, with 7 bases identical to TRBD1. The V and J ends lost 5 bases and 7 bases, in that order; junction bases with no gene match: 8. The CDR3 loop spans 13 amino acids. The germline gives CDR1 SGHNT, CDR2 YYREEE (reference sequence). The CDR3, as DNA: TGTGCCAGCAGTACAGACAGGGCCGGTGAAGCTTTCTTT. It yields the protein CASSTDRAGEAFF.

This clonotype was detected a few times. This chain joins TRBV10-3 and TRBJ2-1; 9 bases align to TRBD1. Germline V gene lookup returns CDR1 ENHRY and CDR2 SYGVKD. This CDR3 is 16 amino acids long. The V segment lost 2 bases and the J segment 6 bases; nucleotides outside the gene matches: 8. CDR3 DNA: TGTGCCATCAGTGAGGGACCCGGGACAGGGTCCAATGAGCAGTTCTTC. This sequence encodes CAISEGPGTGSNEQFF.

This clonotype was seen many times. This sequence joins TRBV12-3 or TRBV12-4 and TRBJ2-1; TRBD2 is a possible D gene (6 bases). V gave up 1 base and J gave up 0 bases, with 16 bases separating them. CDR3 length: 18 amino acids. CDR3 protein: CASSLGFAGDSSYNEQFF. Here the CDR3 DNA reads TGTGCCAGCAGTTTAGGTTTTGCTGGGGACTCCTCCTACAATGAGCAGTTCTTC.

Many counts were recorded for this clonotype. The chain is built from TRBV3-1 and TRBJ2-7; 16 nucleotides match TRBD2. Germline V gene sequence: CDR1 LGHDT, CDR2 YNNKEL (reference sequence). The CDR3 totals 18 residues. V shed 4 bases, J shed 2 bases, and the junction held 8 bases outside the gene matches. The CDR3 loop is CASSLQGLAGGPAYEQYF. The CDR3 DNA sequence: TGTGCCAGCAGCCTACAGGGACTAGCGGGAGGGCCAGCCTACGAGCAGTACTTC.

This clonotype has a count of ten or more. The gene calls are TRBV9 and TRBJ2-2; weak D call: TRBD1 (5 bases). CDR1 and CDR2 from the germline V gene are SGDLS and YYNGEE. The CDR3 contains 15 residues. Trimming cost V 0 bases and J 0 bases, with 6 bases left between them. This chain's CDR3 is CASSVGTPNTGELFF. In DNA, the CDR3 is TGTGCCAGCAGCGTAGGGACACCGAACACCGGGGAGCTGTTTTTT.

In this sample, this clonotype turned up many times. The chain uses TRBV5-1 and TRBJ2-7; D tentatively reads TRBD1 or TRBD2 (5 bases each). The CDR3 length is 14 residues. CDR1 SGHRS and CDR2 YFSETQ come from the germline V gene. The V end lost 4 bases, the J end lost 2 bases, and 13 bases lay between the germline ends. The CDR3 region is CASSHGTRAYEQYF. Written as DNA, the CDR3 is TGCGCCAGCAGCCACGGGACCAGAGCCTACGAGCAGTACTTC.

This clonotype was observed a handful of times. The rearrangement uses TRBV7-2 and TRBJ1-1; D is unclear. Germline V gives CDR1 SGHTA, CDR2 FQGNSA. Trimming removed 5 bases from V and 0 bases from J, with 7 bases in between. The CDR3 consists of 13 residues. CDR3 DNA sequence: TGTGCCAGCAGCCCGCGGATGAACACTGAAGCTTTCTTT. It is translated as CASSPRMNTEAFF.

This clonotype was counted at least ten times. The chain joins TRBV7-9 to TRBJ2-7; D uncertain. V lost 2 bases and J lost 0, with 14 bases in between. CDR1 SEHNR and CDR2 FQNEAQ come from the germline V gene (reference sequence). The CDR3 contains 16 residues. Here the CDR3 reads CASSLRSARSSYEQYF. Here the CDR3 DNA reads TGTGCCAGCAGCTTAAGATCTGCACGGAGCTCCTACGAGCAGTACTTC.

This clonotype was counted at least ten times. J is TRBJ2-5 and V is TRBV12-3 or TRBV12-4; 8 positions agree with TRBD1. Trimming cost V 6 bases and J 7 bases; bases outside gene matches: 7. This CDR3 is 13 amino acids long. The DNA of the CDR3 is TGTGCCAGCAGGGGCGGACAGGGCGGGACCCAGTACTTC. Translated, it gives CASRGGQGGTQYF.

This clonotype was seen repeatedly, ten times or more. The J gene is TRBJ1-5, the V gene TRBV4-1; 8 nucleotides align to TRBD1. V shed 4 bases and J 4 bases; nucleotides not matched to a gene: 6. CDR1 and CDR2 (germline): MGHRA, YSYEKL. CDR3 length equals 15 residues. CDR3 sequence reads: CASSPGQATNQPQHF. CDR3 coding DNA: TGCGCCAGCAGCCCGGGACAGGCGACGAATCAGCCCCAGCATTTT.

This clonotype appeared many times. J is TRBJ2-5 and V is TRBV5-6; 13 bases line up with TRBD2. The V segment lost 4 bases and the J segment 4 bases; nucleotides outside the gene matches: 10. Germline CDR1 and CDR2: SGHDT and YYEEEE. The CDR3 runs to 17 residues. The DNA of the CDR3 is TGTGCCAGCAGCCAGGGACTAGCGGGAATCGGGGTAGAGACCCAGTACTTC. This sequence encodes CASSQGLAGIGVETQYF.

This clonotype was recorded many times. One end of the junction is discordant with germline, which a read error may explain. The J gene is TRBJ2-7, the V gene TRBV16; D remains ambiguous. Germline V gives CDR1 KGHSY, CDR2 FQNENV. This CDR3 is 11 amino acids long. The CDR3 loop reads CASSHRADIAF. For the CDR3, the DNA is TGTGCCAGCAGCCACCGGGCAGACATTGCCTTC.

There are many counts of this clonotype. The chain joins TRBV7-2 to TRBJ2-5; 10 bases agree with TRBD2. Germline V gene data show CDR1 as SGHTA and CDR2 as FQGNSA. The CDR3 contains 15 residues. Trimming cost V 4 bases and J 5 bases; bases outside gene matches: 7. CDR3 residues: CASSSPAGGVETQYF. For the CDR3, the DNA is TGTGCCAGCAGCTCTCCAGCGGGAGGGGTGGAGACCCAGTACTTC.

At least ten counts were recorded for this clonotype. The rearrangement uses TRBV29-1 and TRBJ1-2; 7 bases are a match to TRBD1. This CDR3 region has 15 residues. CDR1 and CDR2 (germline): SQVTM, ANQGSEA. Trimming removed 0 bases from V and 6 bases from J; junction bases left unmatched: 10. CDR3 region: CSVEDFQGQANGYTF. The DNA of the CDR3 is TGCAGCGTTGAAGATTTTCAAGGACAGGCGAATGGCTACACCTTC.

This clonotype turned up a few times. CDR3 nucleotide sequence: TGTGCCAGTAGTATAGAGGGCTTTCAAGAGACCACGACCCAGTACTTC. Protein sequence: CASSIEGFQETTTQYF. The rearrangement joins TRBV19 to TRBJ2-5; D is ambiguous. In germline, CDR1 is LNHDA, CDR2 SQIVND (reference sequence). CDR3 length: 16 residues. The V gene lost 0 bases and the J gene lost 7 bases, with 18 bases spanning the gap.

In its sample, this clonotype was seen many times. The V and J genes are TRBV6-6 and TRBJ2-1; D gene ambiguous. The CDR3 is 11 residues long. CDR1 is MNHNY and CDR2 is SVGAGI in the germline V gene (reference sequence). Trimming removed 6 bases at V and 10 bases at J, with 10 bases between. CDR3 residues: CASRSGLEQFF. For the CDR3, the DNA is TGTGCCAGCAGGTCCGGATTGGAGCAGTTCTTC.